This T cell receptor (beta chain) was sequenced during a study of cytomegalovirus exposure and HLA in healthy donors (TCRdb year 2017). As for the study more broadly: In an earlier analysis of about 560 of the donors, about 260 Gb of sequence data and 95 million to 130 million unique TCR beta sequences from about 179 million T cells were reported. In the later analysis, no new phenotypic data were used to find candidate immune exposures; instead, reliance was placed on TCR beta sequences and their occurrence across donors. Every repertoire in the discovery cohort had been generated on one and the same sequencing platform. Roughly five DR-DQ haplotypes were handled as single units for association and clustering because linkage in the cohort was strong. Alongside the repertoire data, information on donor age, sex, ethnicity and CMV serostatus was compiled. The study profiled the T cell repertoires of around 700 subjects by immunosequencing and related them to cytomegalovirus serostatus. Among the roughly 400 genotyped donors, about 85% belonged to the genetic ancestry cluster associated with self-reported Caucasian donors. An earlier analysis of 500 to 650 of the donors applied high-throughput TCR beta sequencing to assess whether each TCR beta V gene segment acted as functional or pseudogenic. Typing coverage varied by locus: about 629-640 donors for A, B, C, DRB1 and DQB1; some 520 for DQA1; about 570 for DPA1; more than 450 for DPB1. The study combined high-throughput TCR immunosequencing, statistical association of individual TCRs with disease status, and machine learning to predict cytomegalovirus infection status. HLA typing covered class I and class II loci at four-digit resolution. A later analysis re-examined previously published TCR beta repertoires from over 500 donors and added high-resolution HLA genotyping to investigate patterns of TCR occurrence. Besides the first cohort of roughly 700 subjects, a separate validation cohort made up of over 95 different subjects was used. An early release that covered roughly 600 HLA-typed donors contained about 300 gigabases of sequencing data and 80 million or so unique TCR sequences. Across 398 genotyped donors of the cohort, an average of roughly 230,000 unique TCR beta nucleotide sequences per donor were sequenced, and roughly 18% of those sequences were non-productive. The study was designed to test whether signatures of past pathogen exposure could be identified by cataloging public T cell receptors. Genome-wide SNP genotypes for about three fifths of the roughly 700 donors were used in a later genetic analysis, which treated that subset as a discovery cohort.

Inclusive of the bounding cysteine and phenylalanine, the CDR3 is 15 residues long. Only the CDR3 DNA is retained, 45 bases long and in frame from the first base. CDR1 MNHEY and CDR2 SMNVEV are derived from the germline V gene (reference sequence). V sheds 5 bases and J sheds 3 bases, leaving 13 bases between their ends. The cohort comprised several hundred healthy bone marrow donors. Cohort members were all nominally healthy when sampled, although unrecorded immune exposures were likely present. The donor was CMV seronegative and belonged to the group of around 400 seronegative cohort members. A peripheral blood sample was collected from each donor, and TCR beta sequencing was performed on peripheral blood mononuclear cells. Genomic DNA was extracted from the blood cell samples with the Qiagen DNeasy Blood Extraction Kit. The library was prepared using the immunoSEQ multiplex PCR assay. For the multiplex PCR, a mixture combining 60 forward primers for TCR Vbeta segments and 13 reverse primers for TCR Jbeta segments was used. A multiplex PCR assay on genomic DNA amplified the CDR3 region of rearranged TCR beta genes. The Illumina HiSeq System was used to sequence the amplified TCR beta libraries as 87-base-pair reads. Processing in the source paper ran as follows. A later analysis counted about 80 million unique TCR beta chains across the 640 or so repertoires, and roughly 10 million of these chains were shared by at least two donors. Raw reads were error-corrected and collapsed into unique sequences with a nearest-neighbor algorithm that merged closely related sequences to remove PCR and sequencing errors. CDR3 sequences were aligned to IMGT reference sequences to assign V, D and J gene segments. Each retained sequence needed at least a six-nucleotide match to both a V gene segment and a J gene segment. Rearrangements were classified as productive when the CDR3 lacked stop codons and remained in frame with V and J, and all other rearrangements were classified as non-productive. Following IMGT convention, CDR3 was defined as the stretch from the second conserved V-encoded cysteine up to the conserved J-encoded phenylalanine. Sequences without an unambiguous match to a single V gene segment were excluded from the earlier analysis of several hundred of the donors. An earlier analysis of several hundred of the donors called V segments functional above 56.7% productive rearrangements and segregating when the between-donor standard deviation exceeded 5%. A statistical classification framework was built to diagnose cytomegalovirus status from the catalog of TCR beta chain sequences. V and J gene assignment, in a later analysis, came from comparing TCR nucleotide sequences with IMGT/GENE-DB human TR gene sequences. A later analysis assigned CDR3 sequences and most-parsimonious VDJ recombination scenarios with the TCRdist pipeline. In a later analysis, each TCR beta chain was defined by its CDR3 amino acid sequence together with its V-gene family, and reads lacking a unique V-gene family were excluded. As a way to deal with suspected cross-contamination and a sequencing artifact, a later analysis dropped hundreds of nucleotide sequences that were highly shared and had low generation probability. In a later analysis, a clonal expansion index was calculated for each public chain from normalized within-repertoire ranks of inferred template counts. In a later analysis, generation probabilities were computed using a VDJ recombination model fitted to out-of-frame rearrangements, and the results were checked against IGoR. Hypergeometric tests were used in a later analysis to score TCR-TCR, TCR-HLA and TCR-CMV co-occurrence, with a repertoire-size bias correction applied to the TCR pairs. To estimate false discovery rates, a later analysis permuted the HLA or CMV assignments 20 times. A later analysis grouped co-occurring TCRs with DBSCAN, adding TCRdist sequence similarity when clustering within HLA-allele-positive subsets. Repertoires with fewer than 30,000 or more than 120,000 public chains, plus five repertoires with anomalous nucleotide sharing, were excluded from co-occurrence clustering. As stored in TCRdb, this immuneACCESS dataset retains in-frame rearrangements with V and J assigned. A fraction of the clones does not appear; measured against another copy, unresolved V genes explain less than half of the discrepancy, and the remainder lacks a known reason. V and J calls and clone size are those listed in that table; D and trimming were worked out from the DNA. The sample includes 170,000 or so clones, with over 70% observed a single time. The ten top clones hold about 1.4% of the sample.

Remarks on this clone: Its cognate antigen has yet to be identified. One base away there is no much larger clone; base qualities are not given.

The paper as a whole reports these results and caveats: Immune exposure information for the cohort was limited to CMV serostatus. Because counts were too low, seventeen rarely observed V segments, including chromosome 9 orphons, were left out of the earlier analysis of 500 to 650 of the donors. Because HLA typing was missing for some donors at each locus, association tests included only the typed subset. A further reported finding was that TCR beta sequences accurately predicted the HLA-A and HLA-B alleles for most subjects in the first cohort. In this cohort, only TCR beta chains were sequenced, and detectable features were limited by the absence of alpha or paired-chain data. An association between a missense DCLRE1C variant and V-gene and J-gene trimming of TCR beta chains was found in a later genetic analysis and replicated in an independent cohort. A later analysis found that most CMV-associated TCR beta chains appeared HLA-restricted, with HLA associations seemingly driven largely by CMV exposure. A later analysis reported that several top co-occurrence clusters appeared linked to parvovirus B19, influenza, CMV and Epstein-Barr virus. An earlier analysis of approximately 590 of the donors showed that most TCR beta V segments appeared in productive rearrangements either about 87% or about 30% of the time, which broadly matched IMGT annotations. Assigning TCR associations to individual alleles was difficult when HLA alleles, especially DR and DQ, strongly co-occurred. The authors suggested that the approach could potentially be generalized to other disease states and immunological phenotypes. While some public TCRs were present in many individuals, most TCR sequences turned up only very rarely across donors. Presence/absence analyses assumed roughly uniform sequencing depth across donors, an assumption that may not hold. In a later genetic analysis, fewer N-insertions in productive TCRs were reported among donors in an Asian-associated ancestry cluster than the 666-donor mean. In both the original and validation cohorts, the classifier was reported to diagnose cytomegalovirus status with high specificity and sensitivity. Specific HLA alleles were associated with over 15,000 TCR beta sequences at a false discovery rate of 0.05 in a later analysis. Linkage disequilibrium might explain the correlated functional status among segregating V segments, but an unknown experimental factor could not be excluded. In the study, 150 to 200 TCR beta chains were listed as associated with cytomegalovirus. Some IMGT-functional V segments, including TRBV6-2 and TRBV6-3, could not be told apart with the 87-base-pair reads, so those segments were excluded. In vitro tests confirmed that a few of the cytomegalovirus-associated TCR beta chains recognize cytomegalovirus antigens. According to a later analysis, TCR association rates differed among HLA loci, with DRB1 alleles showing the most associated TCRs and HLA-C alleles showing the fewest. A cluster of highly shared sequence variants was judged likely to represent a technical artifact of the sequencing pipeline. A later analysis found that HLA-associated TCR beta chains were more clonally expanded and had lower generation probabilities than equally common non-associated chains.

The receptor chain draws on TRBV27 and TRBJ1-4; the D gene is perhaps TRBD1, on 5 matching bases. The sequenced sample was PBMCs. The sequence derives from a woman aged 25-40 years in good health and CMV-seronegative. The DNA is as follows: TGTGCCAGCAGTACCCGACAGTTAGCTAATGAAAAACTGTTTTTT. Its coded protein is CASSTRQLANEKLFF.